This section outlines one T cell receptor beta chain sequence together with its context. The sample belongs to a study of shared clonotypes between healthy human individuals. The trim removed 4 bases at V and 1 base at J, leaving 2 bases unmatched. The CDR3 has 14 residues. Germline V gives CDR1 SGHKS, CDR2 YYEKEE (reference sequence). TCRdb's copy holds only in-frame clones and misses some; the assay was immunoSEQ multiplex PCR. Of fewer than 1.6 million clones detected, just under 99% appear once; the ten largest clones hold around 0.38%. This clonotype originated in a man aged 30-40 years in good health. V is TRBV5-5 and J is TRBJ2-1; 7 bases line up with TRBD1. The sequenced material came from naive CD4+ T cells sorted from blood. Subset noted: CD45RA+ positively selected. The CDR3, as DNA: TGTGCCAGCAGCCCGGGACAGTCCTACAATGAGCAGTTCTTC. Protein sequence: CASSPGQSYNEQFF.